This paragraph covers one T cell receptor beta chain sequence. This table comes from immunoSEQ multiplex PCR, and its TCRdb copy is limited to in-frame clones, with some not included. Here the sample spans approximately 150,000 clones, 70% to 90% being singletons. This sample is drawn from a study of blood T cell repertoires in COVID-19. Study in general: The United States, Italy and Spain were the sources of the acute and convalescent COVID-19 samples.

V shed 3 bases and J shed 0 bases, with 16 bases lying between them. The germline CDR1 and CDR2 sequences are SGHRS and YFSETQ. The CDR3 runs 18 residues. The clonotype originates from a man between 40 and 49 years old with acute or convalescent COVID-19. The rearrangement uses TRBV5-1 and TRBJ2-6; D is possibly TRBD1 (6 bases). Specimen: peripheral blood. The CDR3 region has the DNA TGCGCCAGCAGCTCTACGGGGACACGTGACTCTGGGGCCAACGTCCTGACTTTC. It encodes CASSSTGTRDSGANVLTF.